This T cell receptor beta chain originates from a study of blood T cells in healthy people across ages. General study findings and limits: More naive CD4+ cells and higher diversity marked long-lived donors relative to aged donors.

The CDR3 is made up of 18 amino acids. From germline, CDR1 is SGHRS and CDR2 YFSETQ. With V trimmed by 2 bases and J by 5 bases, 16 bases remained unmatched. A second PCR, run for about 6 to 11 cycles, used a sample-barcoded 5' primer plus a J-beta primer mix. TCRdb analysed the 5' RACE reads with MiXCR anew, one entry per CDR3 protein. The table shows more than 1.4 million distinct CDR3 sequences, with approximately 40% occurring only once. In regard to this clonotype: The antigen remains unidentified.

This chain uses TRBV5-1 with TRBJ2-3; 8 bases align to TRBD1. The sequence was collected from a woman aged 18-29 years in good health. The sample comprised blood. CDR3 DNA: TGCGCCAGCAGCTTAAGCCCGGTTGGACAGGGAAAGGGAGATACGCAGTATTTT. It specifies CASSLSPVGQGKGDTQYF.